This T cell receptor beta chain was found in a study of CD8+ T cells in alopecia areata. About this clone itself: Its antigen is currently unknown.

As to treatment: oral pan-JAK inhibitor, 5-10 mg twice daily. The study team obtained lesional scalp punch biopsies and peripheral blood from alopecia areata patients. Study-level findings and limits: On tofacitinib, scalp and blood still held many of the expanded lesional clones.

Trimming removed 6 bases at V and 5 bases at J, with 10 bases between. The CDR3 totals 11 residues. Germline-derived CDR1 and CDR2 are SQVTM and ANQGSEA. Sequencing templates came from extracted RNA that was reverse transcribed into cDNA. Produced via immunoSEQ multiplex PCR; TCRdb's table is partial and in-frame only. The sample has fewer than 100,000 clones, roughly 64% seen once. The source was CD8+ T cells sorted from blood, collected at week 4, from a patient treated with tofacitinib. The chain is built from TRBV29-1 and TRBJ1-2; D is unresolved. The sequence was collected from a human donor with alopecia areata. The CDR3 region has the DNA TGCAGCGTCGCCGCCCTGTATGGCTACACCTTC. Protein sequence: CSVAALYGYTF.